This T cell receptor (beta chain) was obtained from a study of identifying expanded T cells in peripheral blood (dated by TCRdb to between 2019 and 2020). Notes on the research overall: Technical replicates were generated by sequencing separate aliquots of the same genomic DNA pool, with four replicates compared pairwise. Broad study findings and their caveats: The authors expected that over much longer intervals, such as months to years, biological variance in healthy repertoires might increase even further. In all healthy donors, the variance in clone template counts between samples taken 2 to 3 weeks apart rose significantly as total template count increased. Across all healthy-donor time intervals, the beta-binomial model significantly cut both the number of clones called differentially abundant and the false-positive rate. The binomial model flagged around 1.2 differentially abundant clones between technical replicates but around 16 over about 2 weeks and roughly 19 over approximately four weeks.

During the collection period, no immune events, such as infections, were documented for the healthy donors. Healthy-donor blood repertoires served as a training cohort to calibrate time-dependent variance in a beta-binomial model of T-cell clone differential abundance. The training cohort comprised roughly ten healthy donors, 3 female and 7 male. On average the donors were about 40 years old, and their ages spanned roughly 25 to 65 years. Whole blood, obtained from a commercial supplier, was collected from each healthy donor at three time points spaced two weeks apart. Genomic DNA was extracted from unsorted whole blood for immunosequencing. About this clone itself: The antigen it binds to is not known. No base-level quality is on record; no much larger clone is a single base apart.

TCRbeta CDR3 regions were profiled by bias-controlled multiplex PCR amplification of genomic DNA with the immunoSEQ Assay. From the authors' description of their analysis: The absolute abundance of each unique TCRbeta CDR3 region was quantified after sequences were collapsed and filtered. Differential abundance was tested with two models: a binomial (Fisher-equivalent) model and a beta-binomial model that adds time-dependent variance fitted from healthy donors. Clones with fewer than 5 combined templates were removed, and differential abundance was called for clones with a Benjamini-Hochberg FDR below 0.01. The form v = (b*log(k)+a)^2 was used to model beta-binomial variance as a function of total template count across the two samples. TCRdb holds this immuneACCESS table with in-frame rearrangements only. Some clones are missing; in checked studies, unresolved V genes explain under half, and the rest has no known cause. V, J and clone size reflect that table, while D and trimming were determined from the DNA. The sample profile shows some 120,000 clones; about four fifths of them were found once. The top ten constitute less than 4% of the sample.

V is trimmed back by 6 bases and J by 5 bases, and the junction contains 12 bases that no gene match accounts for. CDR1 and CDR2, per the germline V gene, are MNHEY and SVGAGI. The CDR3 sequence holds 15 residues, the cysteine and phenylalanine included. The sequence is cut down to CDR3 DNA, 45 bases in frame from base 1. This TCR derives from a person between 18 and 75 years old in good health. The sequence is built from TRBV6-5 and TRBJ2-5; 7 nucleotides in the junction match TRBD1. The material sequenced was blood. CDR3 reads: CASRPGQPPRETQYF. The sequence in DNA is TGTGCCAGCAGACCGGGACAGCCCCCCCGGGAGACCCAGTACTTC.